The present T cell receptor (beta chain) was sequenced within a study of response to subunit inactivated influenza vaccine. This clonotype showed up many times. Its antigen is unidentified. V lost 11 bases and J lost 5; bases outside the gene matches: 5. The CDR3 has 11 residues. In germline, CDR1 is SEHNR, CDR2 FQNEAQ (reference sequence). General study points: That few new T cells are recruited by each seasonal influenza vaccination was the authors' suggestion.

MiXCR, applied by TCRdb to the RT-PCR reads, yields one record per CDR3 protein. The sample consists of hundreds of thousands of distinct CDR3 sequences, 10% to 15% of them appearing once. The source material was PBMCs from blood, sampled on the day of vaccination. The sequence was obtained from a man between 45 and 60 years old who received an inactivated influenza vaccine. The V call is TRBV7-9, the J call TRBJ2-5; 7 bases are a match to TRBD2. The CDR3 protein is CAVLALETQYF. The CDR3 nucleotides are TGTGCCGTACTAGCGCTGGAGACCCAGTACTTC.